These 22 T cell receptor beta chains were all obtained from the same sample, sequenced in a study of prognosis after radiotherapy for stage I lung cancer. Amplification of TCR beta CDR3 from genomic DNA used two-round multiplex PCR. It was primers specific to each TRBV and TRBJ gene that first-round PCR used. TCRdb analysed the multiplex PCR reads with MiXCR anew, one entry per CDR3 protein. The table lists around 28,000 distinct CDR3 sequences, 40% to 50% of them singletons. The sample here was PBMCs, taken before or after stereotactic body radiation therapy (not recorded which). All receptors come from a donor of 50 years or more with non-small cell lung cancer.

As regards this clonotype: A far bigger clonotype differs at one base, so this is likely a read error. The chain recombines TRBV6-8 with TRBJ2-1; 10 nucleotides agree with TRBD2. CDR3 size: 15 residues. Germline values: CDR1 MNHGY, CDR2 SAAAGT. CDR3 sequence reads: CVSNPSGGPYNEQFF. The CDR3 region has the DNA TGTGTCAGCAATCCTAGCGGGGGACCATACAATGAGCAGTTCTTC.

This clonotype was observed at least ten times. This chain joins TRBV2 and TRBJ2-7; D might be TRBD1 (6 bases). The V gene's germline CDR1 is SNHLY and CDR2 FYNNEI. The CDR3 totals 14 residues. The germline V and J ends were trimmed by 8 bases and 0 bases, with 14 bases remaining between them. The CDR3 region is CASRPRQASYEQYF. The CDR3 DNA reads as TGTGCCAGCCGTCCCCGACAGGCCTCCTACGAGCAGTACTTC.

Points on this clonotype: A far larger clone differs by one base, so this is likely a read error. The V and J genes are TRBV7-9 and TRBJ1-2; the D is unclear. V dropped 4 bases and J dropped 4 bases, with 7 bases sitting between them. Germline V gene lookup returns CDR1 SEHNR and CDR2 FQNEAQ (reference sequence). The CDR3 length is 12 residues. CDR3 loop: CASSSTVYGYTF. The CDR3 nucleotides read TGTGCCAGCAGCTCAACAGTCTATGGCTACACCTTC.

This clonotype was observed many times. The chain uses TRBV28 and TRBJ2-1; D may be TRBD2 (7 bases). The CDR3 runs to 15 residues. Trimming left V 3 bases short and J 1 base short, with 10 bases between. The germline V gene encodes CDR1 MDHEN and CDR2 SYDVKM. CDR3 protein: CASSLGGPSYNEQFF. The CDR3 DNA is TGTGCCAGCAGTTTGGGGGGGCCGTCCTACAATGAGCAGTTCTTC. Supplemented by reference TRBV28 and TRBJ2-1, the full variable domain reads DVKVTQSSRYLVKRTGEKVFLECVQDMDHENMFWYRQDPGLGLRLIYFSYDVKMKEKGDIPEGYSVSREKKERFSLILESASTNQTSMYLCASSLGGPSYNEQFFGPGTRLTVL.

This clonotype was observed at least ten times. This sequence joins TRBV7-8 and TRBJ2-1; D might be TRBD1 or TRBD2, each matching 6 bases. This CDR3 contains 17 residues. Trimming stripped 7 bases from V and 2 bases from J, with 21 bases between. Germline loops: CDR1 SGHVS, CDR2 FQNEAQ. The CDR3 loop is CASTQGGLAITYNEQFF. The CDR3 DNA reads TGTGCCAGCACCCAAGGGGGGTTAGCGATTACCTACAATGAGCAGTTCTTC.

This clonotype appeared many times. This sequence joins TRBV28 and TRBJ1-4, with D tentatively TRBD1 (5 bases). Germline values: CDR1 MDHEN, CDR2 SYDVKM. The CDR3 is 13 amino acids. Trimming stripped 5 bases from V and 4 bases from J, with 8 bases between. Written as DNA, the CDR3 is TGTGCCAGCAGTAGCAGGGTTAATGAAAAACTGTTTTTT. This translates into CASSSRVNEKLFF.

Sample share makes this clonotype medium-sized. The chain is built from TRBV30 and TRBJ1-2; the D gene is possibly TRBD1 (5 bases). The germline V gene has CDR1 GTSNPN and CDR2 SVGIG (reference sequence). The CDR3 runs to 15 residues. Trimming removed 3 bases from V and 4 bases from J, with 18 bases in between. CDR3 sequence (DNA): TGTGCCTGGAGATCCCTAGGCAGGGTGGGCTATGGCTACACCTTC. Translation: CAWRSLGRVGYGYTF. The full variable domain, completed using reference TRBV30 and TRBJ1-2, is SQTIHQWPATLVQPVGSPLSLECTVEGTSNPNLYWYRQAAGRGLQLLFYSVGIGQISSEVPQNLSASRPQDRQFILSSKKLLLSDSGFYLCAWRSLGRVGYGYTFGSGTRLTVV.

Regarding this clonotype: Its ends do not fully match the called genes, so a read error is possible. CDR3 DNA: TGTTCCAGCAGTTATTCAGGCAGGGGGCGCTACGAGCAGTACTTC. Its protein product is CSSSYSGRGRYEQYF. V gene TRBV6-2 or TRBV6-3 combines with J gene TRBJ2-7, with 8 bases lining up with TRBD1. This CDR3 has 15 residues. Germline V gene data show CDR1 as MNHEY and CDR2 as SVGEGT.

As concerns this clonotype: One end of the junction is discordant with germline, which a read error may explain. The rearrangement uses TRBV19 and TRBJ2-2; D remains unclear. The germline CDR1 and CDR2 sequences are LNHDA and SQIVND (reference sequence). The CDR3 is made up of 14 amino acids. As DNA, the CDR3 is TGTGCCAGTAGTATAAACAAGGGAACCGGTGAGCTGTTTTTT. This codes for CASSINKGTGELFF.

The chain combines TRBV7-3 with TRBJ1-2, with TRBD1 as a possible D gene (6 bases). CDR3 length: 13 residues. With 4 bases removed from V and 10 bases from J, the gap between germline ends came to 16 bases. CDR1 is SGHTA and CDR2 is FQGTGA in the germline V gene. The CDR3 loop is CASSSQGGEFYTF. CDR3 DNA sequence: TGTGCCAGCAGCTCACAGGGTGGCGAGTTCTACACCTTC.

The rearrangement links TRBV5-5 to TRBJ2-2; D is unresolved. The CDR3 consists of 16 residues. V was clipped by 4 bases and J by 5 bases, with 18 bases between them. CDR1 and CDR2 (germline): SGHKS, YYEKEE (reference sequence). The CDR3 coding sequence is TGTGCCAGCAGCGTTCCGGTACGGCGTGAGACCGGGGAGCTGTTTTTT. It specifies CASSVPVRRETGELFF.

This clonotype was recorded at least ten times. The chain employs TRBV6-2 or TRBV6-3 and TRBJ2-3, with D hard to call. The CDR3 totals 14 residues. With 6 bases removed from V and 4 bases from J, the gap between germline ends came to 14 bases. Germline V lookup: CDR1 MNHEY, CDR2 SVGEGT. DNA for the CDR3: TGTGCCAGCAGCTTACTCAAACGTTCAGATACGCAGTATTTT. Translated, it gives CASSLLKRSDTQYF.

As concerns this clonotype: At one boundary the junction diverges from the germline segment, which might be a read error. The chain couples TRBV6-2 or TRBV6-3 to TRBJ2-5, with 10 bases fitting TRBD2. The CDR3 consists of 15 residues. Germline assignment: CDR1 MNHEY and CDR2 SVGEGT. CDR3 protein: CANNPSGGPYNEHFF. For the CDR3, the DNA is TGTGCCAACAATCCTAGCGGGGGACCATACAATGAGCATTTCTTC.

The chain couples TRBV11-1 to TRBJ1-1; unclear D gene. Germline lookup yields CDR1 SGHAT and CDR2 FQDESV (reference sequence). This CDR3 is built from 14 residues. The V and J ends lost 7 bases and 0 bases respectively, with 12 bases between them. CDR3 DNA: TGTGCCAGCAATCTCCTTGGGTTGAACACTGAAGCTTTCTTT. It codes for CASNLLGLNTEAFF.

The table lists this clonotype with many counts. The rearrangement uses TRBV5-1 and TRBJ2-7; no clear D gene. This CDR3 has 16 residues. Trimming took off 0 bases at V and 6 bases at J, with 19 bases between the two ends. From germline, CDR1 is SGHRS and CDR2 YFSETQ. The CDR3 DNA reads as TGCGCCAGCAGCTTGGAACAATCGGTCCGGGCGTCCGAGCAGTACTTC. The encoded protein is CASSLEQSVRASEQYF.

In its sample, this clonotype was seen many times. The rearrangement links TRBV18 to TRBJ1-2; 7 bases are shared with TRBD1. This CDR3 spans 15 amino acids. With V trimmed by 3 bases and J by 1 base, 5 bases remained unmatched. Per the germline V gene, CDR1 is KGHSH and CDR2 is LQKENI. This chain's CDR3 is CASSPATGVNYGYTF. The CDR3 bases are TGTGCCAGCTCACCGGCTACAGGGGTTAACTATGGCTACACCTTC.

This chain links TRBV3-1 with TRBJ1-1; D ambiguous. Germline V gene lookup returns CDR1 LGHDT and CDR2 YNNKEL (reference sequence). V was trimmed by 5 bases and J by 4 bases, leaving 11 bases between them. The length of the CDR3 is 13 residues. The CDR3 bases are TGTGCCAGCAGCAGGGTTGTGGGCACTGAAGCTTTCTTT. Translated: CASSRVVGTEAFF.

This clonotype appeared a single time. The V and J genes are TRBV6-2 or TRBV6-3 and TRBJ1-2; 9 nucleotides match TRBD1. CDR1 and CDR2 from the germline V gene are MNHEY and SVGEGT. This CDR3 comprises 18 residues. V lost 0 bases, J lost 1 base, and 9 bases stayed unmatched. In nucleotides, the CDR3 is TGTGCCAGCAGTTACTCGGGGGGGACAGGGAGCATTAACTATGGCTACACCTTC. Encoded protein: CASSYSGGTGSINYGYTF.

The chain joins TRBV28 to TRBJ2-3; 9 bases fit TRBD1. V shed 3 bases and J 6 bases; nucleotides not matched to a gene: 16. CDR3 size: 18 residues. CDR1 MDHEN and CDR2 SYDVKM come from the germline V gene. This CDR3 reads CASSFRVAVQGASDTQYF. In DNA form, the CDR3 reads TGTGCCAGCAGTTTTAGGGTCGCGGTACAGGGGGCATCGGATACGCAGTATTTT.

Many counts were recorded for this clonotype. At one end, the junction sequence differs from germline, possibly due to a read error. The chain recombines TRBV4-2 with TRBJ1-5; 7 positions agree with TRBD1. Germline V lookup: CDR1 LGHNA, CDR2 YNFKEQ. This CDR3 contains 19 residues. CDR3 in amino acids: CANSQSLPGGLGINQPQHF. The DNA for the CDR3 is TGTGCCAACAGCCAGTCCCTCCCAGGGGGGCTGGGGATCAATCAGCCCCAGCATTTT.

This clonotype was found many times. V usage is TRBV11-3 and J usage is TRBJ2-1; TRBD1 matches at 11 bases. The V gene's germline CDR1 is SGHNT and CDR2 YENEEA. The CDR3 runs to 18 residues. Unmatched junction bases numbered 9, after V lost 4 bases and J lost 1 base. CDR3 amino acids: CASSSSYGTGGSYNEQFF. The CDR3 region has the DNA TGTGCCAGCAGCTCGTCATACGGGACAGGGGGGTCCTACAATGAGCAGTTCTTC.

This clonotype was counted ten times or more. The rearrangement uses TRBV3-1 and TRBJ1-1, with TRBD1 matching over 7 bases. CDR1 and CDR2 (germline): LGHDT, YNNKEL (reference sequence). Losses at the gene ends were 1 base for V and 5 bases for J; bases not matched to a gene: 4. The CDR3 is 14 amino acids. CDR3 loop: CASSQGQGKTEAFF. In DNA, the CDR3 is TGTGCCAGCAGCCAAGGACAGGGTAAAACTGAAGCTTTCTTT.